The rows below give T cell receptor beta chains drawn from one sample of a study of blood T cell repertoires in COVID-19. The assay was immunoSEQ multiplex PCR, and TCRdb's table has in-frame clones only and misses some. The table shows approximately 350,000 clones, with around nine tenths occurring only once. Sequenced input: peripheral blood. These receptors originate from a woman aged 18 to 35 who had recovered from COVID-19. Each CDR3 is given with its conserved first and last residue. Fields, in order: D gene, J gene, V gene, clone size, CDR3 DNA, CDR3 protein. D genes are given only for firm matches. Part of the rows lack a size; the others show once, few, many or a class for expanded clones.

d_gene: -; j_gene: TRBJ1-5; v_gene: TRBV19; abundance: -; CDR3nt: TGTGCCAGTAATGCCAGGTCAAATCAGCCCCAGCATTTT; CDR3aa: CASNARSNQPQHF
d_gene: -; j_gene: TRBJ1-6; v_gene: TRBV29-1; abundance: -; CDR3nt: TGCAGCGTTGATTTCAGGGCTAATTCACCCCTCCACTTT; CDR3aa: CSVDFRANSPLHF
d_gene: -; j_gene: TRBJ2-3; v_gene: TRBV30; abundance: -; CDR3nt: TGTGCCTGGAGTGTCGGCGGGGGCTCAGATACGCAGTATTTT; CDR3aa: CAWSVGGGSDTQYF
d_gene: -; j_gene: TRBJ1-2; v_gene: TRBV20-1; abundance: -; CDR3nt: TGCAGTGCTAGTCCCGCCGGCTTC; CDR3aa: CSASPAGF
d_gene: -; j_gene: TRBJ1-2; v_gene: TRBV5-6; abundance: -; CDR3nt: TGTGCCAGCAGCTTCGACAGAAACAACTATGGCTACACCTTC; CDR3aa: CASSFDRNNYGYTF
d_gene: TRBD1; j_gene: TRBJ1-2; v_gene: TRBV9; abundance: -; CDR3nt: TGTGCCAGCAGCTTCAGCCGGGACAGCAACTATGGCTACACCTTC; CDR3aa: CASSFSRDSNYGYTF
d_gene: TRBD1; j_gene: TRBJ1-2; v_gene: TRBV7-2; abundance: -; CDR3nt: TGTGCCAGCAACCAAAACAGGGGGATAAACTATGGCTACACCTTC; CDR3aa: CASNQNRGINYGYTF
d_gene: TRBD1; j_gene: TRBJ1-6; v_gene: TRBV11-2; abundance: few; CDR3nt: TGTGCCAGCAGACAAATCCGGGACAGCTATTCACCCCTCCACTTT; CDR3aa: CASRQIRDSYSPLHF
d_gene: -; j_gene: TRBJ2-3; v_gene: TRBV11-2; abundance: many; CDR3nt: TGTGCCAGCAGCTCCAGGACTACCCCCTACGGAGGAGATACGCAGTATTTT; CDR3aa: CASSSRTTPYGGDTQYF
d_gene: TRBD2; j_gene: TRBJ2-2; v_gene: TRBV7-8; abundance: -; CDR3nt: TGTGCCAGCAGCATATCGGGGCTAGCGGGTCGCACCGGGGAGCTGTTTTTT; CDR3aa: CASSISGLAGRTGELFF
d_gene: -; j_gene: TRBJ2-1; v_gene: TRBV5-4; abundance: -; CDR3nt: TGTGCCAGCAGCTTTCAATCCAATGAGCAGTTCTTC; CDR3aa: CASSFQSNEQFF
d_gene: -; j_gene: TRBJ1-6; v_gene: TRBV7-2; abundance: -; CDR3nt: TGTGCCAGCAGCTGGGGCCCGGCCTCCTATAATTCACCCCTCCACTTT; CDR3aa: CASSWGPASYNSPLHF
d_gene: -; j_gene: TRBJ2-1; v_gene: TRBV2; abundance: -; CDR3nt: TGTGCCAGCAGTAACGGGGAAATCCCGGGGGGCGATGAGCAGTTCTTC; CDR3aa: CASSNGEIPGGDEQFF
d_gene: -; j_gene: TRBJ1-2; v_gene: TRBV19; abundance: -; CDR3nt: TGTGCCAGTAGTATAGGAGACAGCACGTTCTGGAACTATGGCTACACCTTC; CDR3aa: CASSIGDSTFWNYGYTF
d_gene: TRBD1; j_gene: TRBJ1-2; v_gene: TRBV6-4; abundance: -; CDR3nt: TGTGCCAGCAGAGCCGGGACAGAAAATGGCTACACCTTC; CDR3aa: CASRAGTENGYTF
d_gene: -; j_gene: TRBJ2-2; v_gene: TRBV5-1; abundance: -; CDR3nt: TGCGCCAGCAGCTTGGTGGGGCGGATTAACACCGGGGAGCTGTTTTTT; CDR3aa: CASSLVGRINTGELFF
d_gene: TRBD1; j_gene: TRBJ1-2; v_gene: TRBV27; abundance: -; CDR3nt: TGTGCCAGCAGTTTATCAAGGGACAGGAGTAACTATGGCTACACCTTC; CDR3aa: CASSLSRDRSNYGYTF
d_gene: TRBD1; j_gene: TRBJ2-5; v_gene: TRBV12-3/TRBV12-4; abundance: -; CDR3nt: TGTGCCAGCAGTAACGACAGGGCGGGGACCCAGTACTTC; CDR3aa: CASSNDRAGTQYF
d_gene: -; j_gene: TRBJ1-2; v_gene: TRBV4-3; abundance: -; CDR3nt: TGCGCCAGCAGCCAAGGAGCGCTCGGCTATGGCTACACCTTC; CDR3aa: CASSQGALGYGYTF
d_gene: TRBD1; j_gene: TRBJ2-3; v_gene: TRBV15; abundance: few; CDR3nt: TGTGCCACCAGCAGGGACAGGCTCAGCACAGATACGCAGTATTTT; CDR3aa: CATSRDRLSTDTQYF
d_gene: TRBD2; j_gene: TRBJ2-5; v_gene: TRBV20-1; abundance: -; CDR3nt: TGCAGTGCTAGTCGTAGCGGGGAAGAGACCCAGTACTTC; CDR3aa: CSASRSGEETQYF
d_gene: -; j_gene: TRBJ1-4; v_gene: TRBV9; abundance: -; CDR3nt: TGTGCCAGCAGCGTATCAGTCGTTGAAGAAAAACTGTTTTTT; CDR3aa: CASSVSVVEEKLFF
d_gene: -; j_gene: TRBJ2-2; v_gene: TRBV4-1; abundance: -; CDR3nt: TGCGCCAGCAGCCAAGGTCGTTTAGGAGGCCGCACCGGGGAGCTGTTTTTT; CDR3aa: CASSQGRLGGRTGELFF
d_gene: TRBD1; j_gene: TRBJ1-4; v_gene: TRBV29-1; abundance: -; CDR3nt: TGCAGCGCCGGCCGACAGGGAGGTGAAAAACTGTTTTTT; CDR3aa: CSAGRQGGEKLFF
d_gene: -; j_gene: TRBJ1-3; v_gene: TRBV7-9; abundance: -; CDR3nt: TGTGCCAGCAGCGGGGGGTTTCCTCCTGGAAACACCATATATTTT; CDR3aa: CASSGGFPPGNTIYF
d_gene: TRBD2; j_gene: TRBJ2-2; v_gene: TRBV3-1/TRBV3-2; abundance: -; CDR3nt: TGTGCCAGCAGCGACCACATTAGCGGGGACACCGGGGAGCTGTTTTTT; CDR3aa: CASSDHISGDTGELFF
d_gene: TRBD1; j_gene: TRBJ1-1; v_gene: TRBV9; abundance: -; CDR3nt: TGTGCCAGCAGCACAGAGGGGGCAATGAACACTGAAGCTTTCTTT; CDR3aa: CASSTEGAMNTEAFF
d_gene: -; j_gene: TRBJ1-1; v_gene: TRBV9; abundance: -; CDR3nt: TGTGCCAGCAGTCAGCGAGTGTCTAACACTGAAGCTTTCTTT; CDR3aa: CASSQRVSNTEAFF
d_gene: -; j_gene: TRBJ2-1; v_gene: TRBV5-1; abundance: -; CDR3nt: TGCGCCAGCAGCTCCCCCGGCGTCAGGGGCCATGAGCAGTTCTTC; CDR3aa: CASSSPGVRGHEQFF
d_gene: TRBD1; j_gene: TRBJ1-1; v_gene: TRBV30; abundance: -; CDR3nt: TGTGCCCAGGGGGCGCGGACTGAAGCTTTCTTT; CDR3aa: CAQGARTEAFF
d_gene: TRBD1; j_gene: TRBJ2-2; v_gene: TRBV6-2/TRBV6-3; abundance: few; CDR3nt: TGTGCCAGCAGTTACGTACCGGGACAGGGGACCGGGGAGCTGTTTTTT; CDR3aa: CASSYVPGQGTGELFF
d_gene: TRBD1; j_gene: TRBJ1-2; v_gene: TRBV11-3; abundance: -; CDR3nt: TGTGCCAGCAGCACCGCGACAGGGGACTATGGCTACACCTTC; CDR3aa: CASSTATGDYGYTF
d_gene: -; j_gene: TRBJ1-3; v_gene: TRBV5-4; abundance: -; CDR3nt: TGTGCCAGCAGCTTTGAAGGTGACTTGCGGGGAAACACCATATATTTT; CDR3aa: CASSFEGDLRGNTIYF
d_gene: -; j_gene: TRBJ2-1; v_gene: TRBV11-2; abundance: -; CDR3nt: TGTGCCAGCAGCTTCCGGGATCCCGCCTACAATGAGCAGTTCTTC; CDR3aa: CASSFRDPAYNEQFF
d_gene: TRBD2; j_gene: TRBJ2-5; v_gene: TRBV12-5; abundance: -; CDR3nt: TGTGCTAGTGGTCTGGGGGGACTAGCGGGACGACGTGGGTCAGAGACCCAGTACTTC; CDR3aa: CASGLGGLAGRRGSETQYF
d_gene: -; j_gene: TRBJ2-4; v_gene: TRBV4-3; abundance: once; CDR3nt: TGCGCCAGCAGCCAAGATTATGGGGACACTCAGTACTTC; CDR3aa: CASSQDYGDTQYF
d_gene: TRBD2; j_gene: TRBJ2-1; v_gene: TRBV19; abundance: -; CDR3nt: TGTGCCAGTTATCCGGGACTAGCGGGAGAGGTTGCCTCCTACAATGAGCAGTTCTTC; CDR3aa: CASYPGLAGEVASYNEQFF
d_gene: -; j_gene: TRBJ2-3; v_gene: TRBV6-1; abundance: -; CDR3nt: TGTGCCAGCAGTGACAGACAGGGCACAGATACGCAGTATTTT; CDR3aa: CASSDRQGTDTQYF
d_gene: -; j_gene: TRBJ1-6; v_gene: TRBV5-1; abundance: -; CDR3nt: TGCGCCAGCAGCGCACGGTGGAATTCACCCCTCCACTTT; CDR3aa: CASSARWNSPLHF
d_gene: TRBD2; j_gene: TRBJ2-3; v_gene: TRBV14; abundance: -; CDR3nt: TGTGCCAGCAGCCACCCCCCCCGCGGGAGAAACGCAGATACGCAGTATTTT; CDR3aa: CASSHPPRGRNADTQYF
d_gene: TRBD1; j_gene: TRBJ1-2; v_gene: TRBV29-1; abundance: -; CDR3nt: TGCAGCGGTAGGACAGGGGATAACTATGGCTACACCTTC; CDR3aa: CSGRTGDNYGYTF
d_gene: TRBD2; j_gene: TRBJ2-1; v_gene: TRBV5-8; abundance: -; CDR3nt: TGTGCCAGCAGAAAGCTAGCGGGAGAGTTCTCGGATGAGCAGTTCTTC; CDR3aa: CASRKLAGEFSDEQFF
d_gene: -; j_gene: TRBJ2-3; v_gene: TRBV10-3; abundance: -; CDR3nt: TGTGCCATCAGTTTATCGTCTCTTGCAGATACGCAGTATTTT; CDR3aa: CAISLSSLADTQYF
d_gene: -; j_gene: TRBJ2-5; v_gene: TRBV7-9; abundance: -; CDR3nt: TGTGCCAGCAGCTTACGGTCCGAGCAAGAGACCCAGTACTTC; CDR3aa: CASSLRSEQETQYF